Following are 30 T cell receptor beta chains from one sample sequenced in a study of shared clonotypes between healthy human individuals (dated by TCRdb to the early 2020s). Library creation used the immunoSEQ multiplex PCR assay. The table comes from immuneACCESS by way of TCRdb, which keeps in-frame sequences with V and J called. Part of the clones is missing from these tables; in studies checked, under half for an unresolved V gene and the rest for unknown reasons. For this sample the table gives around 450,000 clones, of which roughly three quarters were detected only once. The top ten clonotypes cover over 10% of the sample. Sequenced input: PBMCs. The source is a woman aged 40 to 50 in good health. Some clones in this sample may be carry-over from other donors' samples.

V and J are TRBV7-9 and TRBJ1-5; D is undetermined. The CDR3 runs 18 residues. The V end lost 0 bases, the J end lost 1 base, and 16 bases lay between the germline ends. Germline-derived CDR1 and CDR2 are SEHNR and FQNEAQ (reference sequence). CDR3 DNA sequence: TGTGCCAGCAGCTTAGCTCGTCCGGGATATAGGAGCAATCAGCCCCAGCATTTT. It codes for CASSLARPGYRSNQPQHF.

This sequence joins TRBV28 and TRBJ1-5, with D tentatively TRBD1 (5 bases). V was cut by 3 bases and J by 6 bases, with 15 bases left in between. The CDR3 totals 15 residues. Per the germline V gene, CDR1 is MDHEN and CDR2 is SYDVKM. Written as DNA, the CDR3 is TGTGCCAGCAGTTTGGGGGGTCCGCTCTCTCAGCCCCAGCATTTT. Translated, it gives CASSLGGPLSQPQHF.

The chain combines TRBV7-2 with TRBJ2-5, with 9 positions matching TRBD1. Germline CDR1 SGHTA, CDR2 FQGNSA. J gave up 5 bases and V 3 bases, and 7 bases lay outside the gene matches. The CDR3 is 15 residues long. The CDR3: CASSLSGQGGETQYF. In DNA form, the CDR3 reads TGTGCCAGCAGCTTGTCGGGACAGGGAGGGGAGACCCAGTACTTC.

This chain uses TRBV4-1 with TRBJ2-4; possible D gene TRBD1, 6 bases. Germline V gene sequence: CDR1 MGHRA, CDR2 YSYEKL. This CDR3 is 15 amino acids long. V lost 0 bases and J lost 8, with 14 bases in between. The CDR3 nucleotides are TGCGCCAGCAGCCAAGAAGGGACACGAGGTTACATTCAGTACTTC. This encodes CASSQEGTRGYIQYF.

This clone was observed a few times. The chain is built from TRBV6-1 and TRBJ1-2, with D perhaps TRBD1 (5 bases). CDR3 length: 16 residues. Germline CDR1 reads MNHNS; CDR2 reads SASEGT. Trimming cost V 2 bases and J 8 bases, with 21 bases left between them. The chain's CDR3 is CASSELWVGPTRGYTF. The DNA of the CDR3 is TGTGCCAGCAGTGAATTGTGGGTGGGGCCAACTCGGGGCTACACCTTC.

V and J are TRBV7-9 and TRBJ1-3, with D uncertain. Germline V gene sequence: CDR1 SEHNR, CDR2 FQNEAQ (reference sequence). CDR3 length: 16 residues. V lost 3 bases to trimming and J lost 0 bases, with 12 bases between them. The chain's CDR3 is CASSFGQLRSGNTIYF. In nucleotides, the CDR3 is TGTGCCAGCAGCTTCGGTCAGCTCCGCTCTGGAAACACCATATATTTT.

Concerning this clone: Other DNA variants within this sample encode the same CDR3. The V gene is TRBV7-8, the J gene TRBJ1-2; D call uncertain. The V end was cut by 1 base, the J end by 2 bases, with 5 bases between. Germline V gene data show CDR1 as SGHVS and CDR2 as FQNEAQ. The CDR3 totals 13 residues. CDR3 sequence reads: CASSLGQNYGYTF. The CDR3 nucleotides read TGTGCCAGCAGCTTAGGTCAGAACTATGGCTACACCTTC. Based on the CDR3 plus reference TRBV7-8 and TRBJ1-2, the full variable domain is GAGVSQSPRYKVAKRGQDVALRCDPISGHVSLFWYQQALGQGPEFLTYFQNEAQLDKSGLPSDRFFAERPEGSVSTLKIQRTQQEDSAVYLCASSLGQNYGYTFGSGTRLTVV.

The chain employs TRBV7-2 and TRBJ2-7; 9 bases map to TRBD1. Germline V gene lookup returns CDR1 SGHTA and CDR2 FQGNSA. CDR3 length: 14 amino acids. Germline trimming cut 4 bases from V and 6 bases from J; bases unmatched to any gene: 7. CDR3 in amino acids: CASSSGTGYPEQYF. The CDR3, as DNA: TGTGCCAGCAGCTCCGGGACAGGGTACCCCGAGCAGTACTTC.

The rearrangement joins TRBV18 to TRBJ1-5; D gene uncertain. CDR3 size: 16 residues. Per the germline V gene, CDR1 is KGHSH and CDR2 is LQKENI. The ends were cut back, 1 base at V and 9 bases at J, with 19 bases in the middle. CDR3 region: CASSPRERLGRGPQHF. The CDR3 nucleotides read TGTGCCAGCTCACCACGAGAACGGCTAGGTCGGGGGCCCCAGCATTTT.

On this clone: One end of the junction fails to match germline, which may point to a read error. V and J are TRBV9 and TRBJ2-3; 8 positions agree with TRBD2. Per the germline V gene, CDR1 is SGDLS and CDR2 is YYNGEE. CDR3 size: 17 residues. The CDR3 is CASTVGYGRGLTDTQYF. The CDR3 DNA is TGTGCCAGCACCGTAGGTTACGGGAGGGGTCTGACAGATACGCAGTATTTT.

J is TRBJ2-2 and V is TRBV5-1; no reliable D call. Trimming took off 2 bases at V and 1 base at J, with 12 bases between the two ends. The length of the CDR3 is 16 residues. The germline V gene has CDR1 SGHRS and CDR2 YFSETQ. CDR3 DNA sequence: TGCGCCAGCAGCTTACAACCCGACTTGAACACCGGGGAGCTGTTTTTT. It specifies CASSLQPDLNTGELFF.

The chain couples TRBV30 to TRBJ2-7; tentatively, D is TRBD2 (7 bases). The CDR3 has 13 amino acids. The V end was cut by 2 bases, the J end by 5 bases, with 13 bases between. The germline CDR1 and CDR2 sequences are GTSNPN and SVGIG (reference sequence). CDR3 sequence: CAWSRGAIHEQYF. CDR3 in DNA: TGTGCCTGGAGTCGGGGGGCGATCCACGAGCAGTACTTC. The entire variable domain, with the rest obtained from reference TRBV30 and TRBJ2-7, is as follows: SQTIHQWPATLVQPVGSPLSLECTVEGTSNPNLYWYRQAAGRGLQLLFYSVGIGQISSEVPQNLSASRPQDRQFILSSKKLLLSDSGFYLCAWSRGAIHEQYFGPGTRLTVT.

V and J are TRBV5-1 and TRBJ2-1; 11 bases match TRBD2. The germline V gene encodes CDR1 SGHRS and CDR2 YFSETQ. V shed 1 base, J shed 15 bases, and the junction held 9 bases outside the gene matches. The CDR3 consists of 14 residues. The chain's CDR3 is CASSLFTSGSYGFF. CDR3 nucleotides: TGCGCCAGCAGCTTGTTTACTAGCGGGAGTTATGGGTTCTTC.

J is TRBJ2-1 and V is TRBV2, with D unresolved. Germline values: CDR1 SNHLY, CDR2 FYNNEI. V lost 4 bases and J 4 bases, leaving 11 bases between the germline ends. The CDR3 is 14 residues long. CDR3 coding DNA: TGTGCCAGCAGTGGTAGTGCTTCGTACAATGAGCAGTTCTTC. Residues: CASSGSASYNEQFF.

This clone was detected only a few times. The V and J genes are TRBV9 and TRBJ1-4; 8 bases map to TRBD1. CDR1 is SGDLS and CDR2 is YYNGEE in the germline V gene. The CDR3 loop spans 17 amino acids. V gave up 4 bases and J gave up 0 bases; unmatched junction bases: 8. The CDR3 nucleotides read TGTGCCAGCAGCCAGGGACAGGACCCTGCAACTAATGAAAAACTGTTTTTT. Translated, it gives CASSQGQDPATNEKLFF.

The V call is TRBV29-1, the J call TRBJ1-4; 7 bases match TRBD1. This CDR3 contains 12 residues. CDR1 SQVTM and CDR2 ANQGSEA come from the germline V gene. V was clipped by 8 bases and J by 7 bases; unmatched bases: 7. The CDR3 DNA reads TGCAGCACCCGGGACAGTCGTGAAAAACTGTTTTTT. This codes for CSTRDSREKLFF.

The V gene is TRBV5-1, the J gene TRBJ2-2, with a tentative D call TRBD2 (6 bases). V dropped 0 bases and J dropped 1 base, with 10 bases sitting between them. The CDR3 spans 16 residues. Germline V CDR1 and CDR2: SGHRS, YFSETQ. The CDR3 DNA reads as TGCGCCAGCAGCTTGGCCGGAGGGAGGAACACCGGGGAGCTGTTTTTT. It encodes CASSLAGGRNTGELFF. Filled out from reference TRBV5-1 and TRBJ2-2, the complete variable domain reads KAGVTQTPRYLIKTRGQQVTLSCSPISGHRSVSWYQQTPGQGLQFLFEYFSETQRNKGNFPGRFSGRQFSNSRSEMNVSTLELGDSALYLCASSLAGGRNTGELFFGEGSRLTVL.

The chain has TRBV7-9 and TRBJ1-2; D gene unclear. Between the trimmed V and J ends, which lost 2 bases and 0 bases, there was a span of 7 bases. The V gene's germline CDR1 is SEHNR and CDR2 FQNEAQ (reference sequence). This CDR3 spans 14 amino acids. CDR3 region: CASSLILSNYGYTF. The CDR3 DNA reads as TGTGCCAGCAGCTTAATTTTATCTAACTATGGCTACACCTTC.

The chain is built from TRBV9 and TRBJ2-1; 12 bases are a match to TRBD2. Germline CDR1 is SGDLS and CDR2 is YYNGEE. The V and J ends lost 0 bases and 9 bases, in that order; junction bases with no gene match: 4. This CDR3 contains 15 residues. DNA for the CDR3: TGTGCCAGCAGCGTAGACCTAGCGGGAGGGTTTGAGCAGTTCTTC. Its protein is CASSVDLAGGFEQFF. The variable domain in full, completed from reference TRBV9 and TRBJ2-1, reads DSGVTQTPKHLITATGQRVTLRCSPRSGDLSVYWYQQSLDQGLQFLIQYYNGEERAKGNILERFSAQQFPDLHSELNLSSLELGDSALYFCASSVDLAGGFEQFFGPGTRLTVL.

At least ten counts were recorded for this clone. Within the sample, other DNA sequences also encode this same CDR3. This rearrangement joins TRBV7-3 to TRBJ1-1; tentative D call: TRBD1 (6 bases). The CDR3 contains 15 residues. V lost 0 bases, J lost 4 bases, and 12 bases lay in between. Germline-derived CDR1 and CDR2 are SGHTA and FQGTGA. The CDR3 sequence is CASSLTGGPGTEAFF. The CDR3 nucleotides read TGTGCCAGCAGCTTAACCGGGGGGCCAGGCACTGAAGCTTTCTTT.

In regard to this clone: This likely traces to a read error, being one base from a far larger clone. Other DNA sequences in the same sample also yield this CDR3. The chain has TRBV9 and TRBJ1-3; D not resolved. Trimming cost V 5 bases and J 2 bases, with 11 bases left between them. Per germline, CDR1 SGDLS and CDR2 YYNGEE. This CDR3 has 14 amino acids. The CDR3, as DNA: TGTGCCAGCAGTCTCACTTTTGCTGGAAACACCATATATTTT. This sequence encodes CASSLTFAGNTIYF.

V and J are TRBV29-1 and TRBJ2-1; TRBD2 matches at 11 bases. This CDR3 has 14 residues. J lost 6 bases, V lost 6 bases, and 7 bases had no gene match. The V gene's germline CDR1 is SQVTM and CDR2 ANQGSEA. The CDR3 region is CSVATSGIGNEQFF. Written as DNA, the CDR3 is TGCAGCGTAGCGACTAGCGGGATCGGCAATGAGCAGTTCTTC.

The chain uses TRBV18 and TRBJ2-7; no definite D call. CDR1 and CDR2 from the germline V gene are KGHSH and LQKENI. Deletions cut 2 bases from V and 0 bases from J, with 11 bases between. This CDR3 region has 15 residues. For the CDR3, the DNA is TGTGCCAGCTCACCAGGGTCCAGTAGCTCCTACGAGCAGTACTTC. Amino acid sequence: CASSPGSSSSYEQYF.

The chain has TRBV27 and TRBJ2-7, with 8 bases fitting TRBD2. The CDR3 consists of 17 residues. V dropped 6 bases and J dropped 0; count of bases not matched to a gene: 13. Per the germline V gene, CDR1 is MNHEY and CDR2 is SMNVEV (reference sequence). The CDR3 here is CASSRLPGTSDSYEQYF. The CDR3 bases are TGTGCCAGCAGCCGTTTACCCGGGACTAGTGACTCCTACGAGCAGTACTTC.

This clone has a handful of counts. The V call is TRBV15, the J call TRBJ1-1, with D unresolved. CDR1 is LNHNV and CDR2 is YYDKDF in the germline V gene (reference sequence). Trimming removed 3 bases from V and 11 bases from J, with 13 bases in between. The CDR3 runs to 12 residues. CDR3 coding DNA: TGTGCCACCAGCAGTGCGGCCAAGAGGGCTTTCTTT. It translates to CATSSAAKRAFF.

The chain has TRBV10-2 and TRBJ2-1, with 9 bases identical to TRBD1. Losses at the gene ends were 10 bases for V and 4 bases for J; bases not matched to a gene: 11. This CDR3 is built from 15 residues. CDR1 and CDR2 from the germline V gene are WSHSY and SAAADI. In DNA form, the CDR3 reads TGCGCCATCTCTTCCGGGACAGGGACATACAATGAGCAGTTCTTC. Protein: CAISSGTGTYNEQFF.

Worth noting for this clone: Other nucleotide sequences from this sample produce the same CDR3. This chain connects TRBV28 to TRBJ2-7, with TRBD2 identical over 7 bases. In germline, CDR1 is MDHEN, CDR2 SYDVKM. The CDR3 spans 16 residues. With V trimmed by 7 bases and J by 2 bases, 14 bases remained unmatched. The CDR3 sequence is CASTAIGGSRPYEQYF. The CDR3 coding sequence is TGTGCCAGCACCGCCATCGGCGGGAGTAGACCCTACGAGCAGTACTTC.

This clone showed up just a few times. This chain links TRBV29-1 with TRBJ1-3; D may be TRBD1 (5 bases). Germline CDR1 and CDR2: SQVTM and ANQGSEA. Trimming cost V 7 bases and J 4 bases, with 14 bases left between them. This CDR3 comprises 13 residues. CDR3 protein: CSAAGGAGNTIYF. The DNA of the CDR3 is TGCAGCGCCGCAGGAGGGGCGGGAAACACCATATATTTT.

J is TRBJ2-1 and V is TRBV7-8; unclear D gene. The CDR3 consists of 15 residues. The V end lost 5 bases, the J end lost 12 bases, and 23 bases lay between the germline ends. Germline CDR1 SGHVS, CDR2 FQNEAQ. For the CDR3, the DNA is TGTGCCAGCAGCCGAGATGGCTTACCTGAGCAAGGGCAGTTCTTC. Translating it yields CASSRDGLPEQGQFF.

The chain combines TRBV7-9 with TRBJ2-2; a possible D gene is TRBD1 (6 bases). V shed 3 bases and J shed 7 bases, with 12 bases lying between them. The germline V gene encodes CDR1 SEHNR and CDR2 FQNEAQ (reference sequence). The CDR3 length is 14 residues. CDR3 in DNA: TGTGCCAGCAGCTTTTGGGGGCGTAGCGGGGAGCTGTTTTTT. This gives the protein CASSFWGRSGELFF.